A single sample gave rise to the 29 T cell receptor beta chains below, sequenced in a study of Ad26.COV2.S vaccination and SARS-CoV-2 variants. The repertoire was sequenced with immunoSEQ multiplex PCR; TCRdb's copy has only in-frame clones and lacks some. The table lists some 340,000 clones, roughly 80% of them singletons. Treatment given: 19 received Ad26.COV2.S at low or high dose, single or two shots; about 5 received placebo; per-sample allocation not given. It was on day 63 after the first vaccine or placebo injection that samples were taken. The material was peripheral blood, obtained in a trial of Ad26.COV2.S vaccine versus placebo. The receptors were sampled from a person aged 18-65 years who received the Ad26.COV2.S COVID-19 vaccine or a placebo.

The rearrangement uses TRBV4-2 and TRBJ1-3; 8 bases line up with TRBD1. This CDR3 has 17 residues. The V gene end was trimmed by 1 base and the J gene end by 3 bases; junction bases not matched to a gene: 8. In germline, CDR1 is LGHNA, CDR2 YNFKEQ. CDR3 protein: CASSQVQGADYGNTIYF. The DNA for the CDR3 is TGTGCCAGCAGCCAAGTGCAGGGGGCAGACTATGGAAACACCATATATTTT.

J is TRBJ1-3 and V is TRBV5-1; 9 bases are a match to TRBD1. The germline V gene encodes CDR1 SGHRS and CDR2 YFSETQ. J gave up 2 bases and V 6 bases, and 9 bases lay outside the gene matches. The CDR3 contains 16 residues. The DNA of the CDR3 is TGCGCCAGCACAACAGACGGGACAGGGACTGGAAACACCATATATTTT. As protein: CASTTDGTGTGNTIYF. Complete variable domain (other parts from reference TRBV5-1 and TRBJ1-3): KAGVTQTPRYLIKTRGQQVTLSCSPISGHRSVSWYQQTPGQGLQFLFEYFSETQRNKGNFPGRFSGRQFSNSRSEMNVSTLELGDSALYLCASTTDGTGTGNTIYFGEGSWLTVV.

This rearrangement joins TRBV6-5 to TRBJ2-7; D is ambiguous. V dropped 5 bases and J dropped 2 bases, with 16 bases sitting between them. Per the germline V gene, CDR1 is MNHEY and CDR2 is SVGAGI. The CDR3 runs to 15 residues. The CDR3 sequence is CASSPRASGAYEQYF. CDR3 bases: TGTGCCAGCAGTCCCCGGGCATCTGGAGCCTACGAGCAGTACTTC.

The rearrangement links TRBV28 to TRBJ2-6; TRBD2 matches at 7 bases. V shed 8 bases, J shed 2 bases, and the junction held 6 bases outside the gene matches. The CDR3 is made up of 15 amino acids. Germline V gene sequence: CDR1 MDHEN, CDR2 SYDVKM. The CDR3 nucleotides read TGTGCCAGCTCGGCAGGGAGGGCTGGGGCCAACGTCCTGACTTTC. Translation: CASSAGRAGANVLTF. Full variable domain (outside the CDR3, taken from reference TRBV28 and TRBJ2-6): DVKVTQSSRYLVKRTGEKVFLECVQDMDHENMFWYRQDPGLGLRLIYFSYDVKMKEKGDIPEGYSVSREKKERFSLILESASTNQTSMYLCASSAGRAGANVLTFGAGSRLTVL.

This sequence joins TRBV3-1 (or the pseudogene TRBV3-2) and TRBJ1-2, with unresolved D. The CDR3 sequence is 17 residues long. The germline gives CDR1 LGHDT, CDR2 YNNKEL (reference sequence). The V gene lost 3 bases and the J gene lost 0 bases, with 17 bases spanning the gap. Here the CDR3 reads CASSHPGSRSPNYGYTF. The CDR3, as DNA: TGTGCCAGCAGCCATCCGGGATCACGCAGTCCTAACTATGGCTACACCTTC.

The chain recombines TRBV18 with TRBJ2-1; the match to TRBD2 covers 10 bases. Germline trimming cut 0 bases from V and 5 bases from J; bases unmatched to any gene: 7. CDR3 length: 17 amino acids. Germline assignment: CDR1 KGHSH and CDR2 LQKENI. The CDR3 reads CASSPPPGLASHNEQFF. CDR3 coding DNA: TGTGCCAGCTCACCACCTCCGGGACTAGCGTCCCACAATGAGCAGTTCTTC.

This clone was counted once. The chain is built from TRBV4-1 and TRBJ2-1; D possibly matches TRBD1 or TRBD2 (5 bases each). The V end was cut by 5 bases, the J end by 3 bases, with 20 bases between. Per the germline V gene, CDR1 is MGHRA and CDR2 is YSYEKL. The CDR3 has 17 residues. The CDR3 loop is CASSNPGRFRGYNEQFF. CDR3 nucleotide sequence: TGCGCCAGCAGCAATCCGGGGCGATTTAGGGGCTACAATGAGCAGTTCTTC.

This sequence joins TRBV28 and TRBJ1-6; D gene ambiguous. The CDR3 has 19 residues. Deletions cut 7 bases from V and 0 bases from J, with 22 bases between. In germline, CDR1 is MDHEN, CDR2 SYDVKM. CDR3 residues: CASKAQSVRISSYNSPLHF. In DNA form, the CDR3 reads TGTGCCAGCAAGGCCCAATCCGTGCGTATTAGCTCCTATAATTCACCCCTCCACTTT.

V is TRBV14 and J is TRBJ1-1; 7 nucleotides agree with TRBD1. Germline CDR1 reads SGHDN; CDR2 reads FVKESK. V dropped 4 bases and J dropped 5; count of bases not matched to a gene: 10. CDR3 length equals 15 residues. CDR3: CASSRTTGMGTEAFF. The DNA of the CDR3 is TGTGCCAGCAGCCGAACGACAGGGATGGGTACTGAAGCTTTCTTT.

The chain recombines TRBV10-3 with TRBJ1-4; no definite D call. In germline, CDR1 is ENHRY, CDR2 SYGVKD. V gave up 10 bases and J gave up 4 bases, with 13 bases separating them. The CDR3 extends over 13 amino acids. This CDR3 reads CATKGGLNEKLFF. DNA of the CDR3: TGTGCCACCAAGGGAGGGCTTAATGAAAAACTGTTTTTT.

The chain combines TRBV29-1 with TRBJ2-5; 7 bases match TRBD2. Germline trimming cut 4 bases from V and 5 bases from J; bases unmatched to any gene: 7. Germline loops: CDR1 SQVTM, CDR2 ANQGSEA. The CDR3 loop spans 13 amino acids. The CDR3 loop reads CSVAGGSGETQYF. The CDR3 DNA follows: TGCAGCGTTGCGGGGGGAAGTGGGGAGACCCAGTACTTC.

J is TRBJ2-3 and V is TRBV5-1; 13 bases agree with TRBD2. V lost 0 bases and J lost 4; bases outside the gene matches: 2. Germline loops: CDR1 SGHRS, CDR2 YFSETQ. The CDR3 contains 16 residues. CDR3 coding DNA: TGCGCCAGCAGCTTGGGGACTAGCGGGGGCCCAGATACGCAGTATTTT. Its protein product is CASSLGTSGGPDTQYF.

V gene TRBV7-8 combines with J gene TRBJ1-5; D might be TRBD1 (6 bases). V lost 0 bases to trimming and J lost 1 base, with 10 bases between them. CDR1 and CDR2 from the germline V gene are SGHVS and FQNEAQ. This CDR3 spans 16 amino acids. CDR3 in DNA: TGTGCCAGCAGCTTAGCAAAAGGGGGAAGCAATCAGCCCCAGCATTTT. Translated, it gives CASSLAKGGSNQPQHF.

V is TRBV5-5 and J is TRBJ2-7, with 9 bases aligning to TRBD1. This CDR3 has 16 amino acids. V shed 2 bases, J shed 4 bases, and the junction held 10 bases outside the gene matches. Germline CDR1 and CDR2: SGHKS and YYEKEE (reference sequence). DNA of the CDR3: TGTGCCAGCAGCTTAGAAGGGACAGGGCCTCCATACGAGCAGTACTTC. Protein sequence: CASSLEGTGPPYEQYF.

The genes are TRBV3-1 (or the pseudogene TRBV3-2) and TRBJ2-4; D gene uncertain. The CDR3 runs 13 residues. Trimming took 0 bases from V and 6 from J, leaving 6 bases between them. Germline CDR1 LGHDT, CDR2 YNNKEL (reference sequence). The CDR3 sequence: CASSQEPRNIQYF. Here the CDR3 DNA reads TGTGCCAGCAGCCAAGAACCCAGAAACATTCAGTACTTC.

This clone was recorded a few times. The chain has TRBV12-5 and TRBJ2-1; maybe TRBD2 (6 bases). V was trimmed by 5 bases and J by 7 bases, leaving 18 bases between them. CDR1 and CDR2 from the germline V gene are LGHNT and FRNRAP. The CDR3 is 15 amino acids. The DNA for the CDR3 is TGTGCTAGTGGTCCCGGAGGAGGGTTAGGGAATGAGCAGTTCTTC. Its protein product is CASGPGGGLGNEQFF. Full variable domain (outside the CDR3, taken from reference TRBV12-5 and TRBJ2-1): DARVTQTPRHKVTEMGQEVTMRCQPILGHNTVFWYRQTMMQGLELLAYFRNRAPLDDSGMPKDRFSAEMPDATLATLKIQPSEPRDSAVYFCASGPGGGLGNEQFFGPGTRLTVL.

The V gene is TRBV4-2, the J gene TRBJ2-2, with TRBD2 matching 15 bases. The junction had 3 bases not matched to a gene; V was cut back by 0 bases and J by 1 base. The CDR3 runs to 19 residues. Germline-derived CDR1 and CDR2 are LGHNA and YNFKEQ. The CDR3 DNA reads TGTGCCAGCAGCCAAGATCCGGGACTAGCGGGGGGGAACACCGGGGAGCTGTTTTTT. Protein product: CASSQDPGLAGGNTGELFF.

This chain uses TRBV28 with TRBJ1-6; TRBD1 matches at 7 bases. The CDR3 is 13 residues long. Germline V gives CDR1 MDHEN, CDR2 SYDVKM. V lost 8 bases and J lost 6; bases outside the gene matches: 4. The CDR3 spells CASGDSGNSPLHF. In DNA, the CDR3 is TGTGCCAGCGGGGACAGCGGTAATTCACCCCTCCACTTT.

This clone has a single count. The CDR3 DNA follows: TGTGCCAGCAGCTCAGGAAACATGTACACTGAAGCTTTCTTT. The encoded protein is CASSSGNMYTEAFF. The V and J genes are TRBV11-3 and TRBJ1-1; D is ambiguous. This CDR3 spans 14 amino acids. CDR1 SGHNT and CDR2 YENEEA come from the germline V gene. The V and J ends lost 4 bases and 3 bases respectively, with 12 bases between them.

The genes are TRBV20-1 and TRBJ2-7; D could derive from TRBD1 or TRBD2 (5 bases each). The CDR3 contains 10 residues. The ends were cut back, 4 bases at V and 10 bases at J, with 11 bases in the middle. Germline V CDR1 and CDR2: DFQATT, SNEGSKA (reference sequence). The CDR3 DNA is TGCAGTGCTATCGACCGGGACCAGTACTTC. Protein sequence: CSAIDRDQYF.

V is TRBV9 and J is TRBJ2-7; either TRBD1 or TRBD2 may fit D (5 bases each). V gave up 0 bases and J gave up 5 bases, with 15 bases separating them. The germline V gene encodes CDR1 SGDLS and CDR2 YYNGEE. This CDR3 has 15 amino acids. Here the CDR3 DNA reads TGTGCCAGCAGCGTAGTTGGGGGTCGATTCGACGAGCAGTACTTC. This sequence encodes CASSVVGGRFDEQYF.

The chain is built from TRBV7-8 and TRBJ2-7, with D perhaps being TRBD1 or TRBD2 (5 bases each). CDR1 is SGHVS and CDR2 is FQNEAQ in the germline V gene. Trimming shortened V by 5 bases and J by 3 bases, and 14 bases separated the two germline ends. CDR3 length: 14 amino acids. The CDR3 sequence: CASSPGTRDYEQYF. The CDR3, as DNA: TGTGCCAGCAGCCCCGGGACGCGTGACTACGAGCAGTACTTC. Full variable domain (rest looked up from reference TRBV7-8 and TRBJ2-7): GAGVSQSPRYKVAKRGQDVALRCDPISGHVSLFWYQQALGQGPEFLTYFQNEAQLDKSGLPSDRFFAERPEGSVSTLKIQRTQQEDSAVYLCASSPGTRDYEQYFGPGTRLTVT.

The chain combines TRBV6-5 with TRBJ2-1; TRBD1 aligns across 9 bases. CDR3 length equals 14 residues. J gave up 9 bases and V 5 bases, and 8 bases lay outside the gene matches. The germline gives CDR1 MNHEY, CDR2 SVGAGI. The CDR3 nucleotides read TGTGCCAGCAGTCCACAGGGGGCAGCCCGTGAGCAGTTCTTC. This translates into CASSPQGAAREQFF.

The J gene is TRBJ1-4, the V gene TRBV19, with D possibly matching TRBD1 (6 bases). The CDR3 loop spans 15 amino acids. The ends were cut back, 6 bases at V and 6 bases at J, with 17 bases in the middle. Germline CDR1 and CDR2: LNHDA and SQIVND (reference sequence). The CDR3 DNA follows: TGTGCCAGTAGAGACCAGGGGCGCGGGCATGAAAAACTGTTTTTT. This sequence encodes CASRDQGRGHEKLFF.

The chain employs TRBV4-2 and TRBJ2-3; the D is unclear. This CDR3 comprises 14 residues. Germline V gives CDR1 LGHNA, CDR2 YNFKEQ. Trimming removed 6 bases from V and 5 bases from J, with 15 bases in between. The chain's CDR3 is CASRRNLVLDTQYF. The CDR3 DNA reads TGTGCCAGCAGGCGGAATTTGGTCCTAGATACGCAGTATTTT.

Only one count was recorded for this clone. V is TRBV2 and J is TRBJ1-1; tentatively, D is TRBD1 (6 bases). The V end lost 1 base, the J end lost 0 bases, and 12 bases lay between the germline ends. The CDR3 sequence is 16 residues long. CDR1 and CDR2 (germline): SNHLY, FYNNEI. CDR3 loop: CASSEGRGRLNTEAFF. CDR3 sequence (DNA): TGTGCCAGCAGTGAAGGGAGGGGGAGGTTGAACACTGAAGCTTTCTTT.

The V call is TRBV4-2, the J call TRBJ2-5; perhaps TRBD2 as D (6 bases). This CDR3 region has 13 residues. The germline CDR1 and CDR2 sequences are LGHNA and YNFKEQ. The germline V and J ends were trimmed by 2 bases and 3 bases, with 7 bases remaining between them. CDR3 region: CASSQSGEETQYF. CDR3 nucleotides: TGTGCCAGCAGCCAATCGGGGGAAGAGACCCAGTACTTC.

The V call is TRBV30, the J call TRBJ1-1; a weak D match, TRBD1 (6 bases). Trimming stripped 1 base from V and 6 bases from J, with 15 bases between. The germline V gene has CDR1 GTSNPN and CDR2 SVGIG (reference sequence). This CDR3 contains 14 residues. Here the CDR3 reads CAWSGLGTISEAFF. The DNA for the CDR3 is TGTGCCTGGAGTGGGTTAGGGACAATCTCTGAAGCTTTCTTT.

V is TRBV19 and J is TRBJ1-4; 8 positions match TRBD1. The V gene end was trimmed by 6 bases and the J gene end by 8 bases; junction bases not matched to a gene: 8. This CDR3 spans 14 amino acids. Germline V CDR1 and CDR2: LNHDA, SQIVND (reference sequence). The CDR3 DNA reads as TGTGCCAGTAGCCCGTCCGGACAGGGAGAAAAACTGTTTTTT. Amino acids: CASSPSGQGEKLFF. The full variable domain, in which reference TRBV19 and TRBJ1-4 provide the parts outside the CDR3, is DGGITQSPKYLFRKEGQNVTLSCEQNLNHDAMYWYRQDPGQGLRLIYYSQIVNDFQKGDIAEGYSVSREKKESFPLTVTSAQKNPTAFYLCASSPSGQGEKLFFGSGTQLSVL.